This T cell receptor beta chain was obtained from a study of blood T cell repertoires in COVID-19. Study background: Samples came from the United States, Italy and Spain, spanning acute and convalescent COVID-19. T cells, B-cell-depleted T cells, or PBMCs supplied cDNA or gDNA.

This clone was found a few times. Germline loops: CDR1 SGDLS, CDR2 YYNGEE. With V trimmed by 2 bases and J by 8 bases, 6 bases remained unmatched. This CDR3 is built from 13 residues. The method was immunoSEQ multiplex PCR; TCRdb's version includes in-frame clones alone and lacks a portion of them. The top ten hold 0.8% of the sample, which has about 240,000 clones, roughly 90% seen once. This clonotype originated in a woman aged 25 to 39 with acute or convalescent COVID-19. The sequencing sample was made of peripheral blood. The chain is built from TRBV9 and TRBJ1-2; 7 bases align to TRBD1. This CDR3 is CASSVLLGGGYTF. CDR3 bases: TGTGCCAGCAGCGTCCTTTTAGGGGGCGGCTACACCTTC.